The table lists the clone carrying this T cell receptor beta chain with many counts. The antigen is unknown. This entry is derived from a study of CD8 T cells in ankylosing spondylitis. Researchers built TCR beta libraries using quantitative 5'-RACE with molecular barcodes. TCRdb reanalysed the 5' RACE reads using MiXCR and keeps one entry per CDR3 protein. The data show about 500,000 distinct CDR3 sequences, under 5.5% seen once. Study-level points and caveats: What appeared characteristic of ankylosing spondylitis blood was a TCR beta motif of under 10 highly homologous variants. Past research had described some motif variants in reactive arthritis synovial fluid and blood. The authors found the disease-linked clones to be CD8+ and relatively rare in peripheral blood. Researchers reportedly found disease-linked clones significantly enriched in matched ankylosing spondylitis synovial fluid.

This sequence originates from a male donor with ankylosing spondylitis. Specimen: blood, either unsorted or a sorted T cell fraction (not recorded which).

In nucleotides, the CDR3 is TGTGCCAGCACCCGGACAGGGGGCACAGATACGCAGTATTTT. Translated, it gives CASTRTGGTDTQYF. The rearrangement joins TRBV12-3 or TRBV12-4 to TRBJ2-3; 9 nucleotides match TRBD1. V lost 7 bases, J lost 1 base, and 3 bases stayed unmatched. The CDR3 has 14 residues.